Presented here are 20 T cell receptor beta chains from one specimen sequenced in a study of CD8 T cells in ankylosing spondylitis. MiXCR, run by TCRdb on the 5' RACE reads, gives a single entry per CDR3 protein. The data contain some 130,000 distinct CDR3 sequences, roughly 8% of them singletons. Sequenced sample: synovial fluid, either unsorted or a sorted T cell fraction (not recorded which). Receptors were obtained from a male donor with ankylosing spondylitis.

This clonotype was counted ten times or more. The chain couples TRBV14 to TRBJ1-1; 7 nucleotides match TRBD1. Trimming took 0 bases from V and 0 from J; bases not matched to a gene: 10. The CDR3 has 18 amino acids. Germline CDR1 is SGHDN and CDR2 is FVKESK. CDR3 sequence (DNA): TGTGCCAGCAGCCAAGACCCCCATCGGACAGGACTGAACACTGAAGCTTTCTTT. Translated, it gives CASSQDPHRTGLNTEAFF.

The chain recombines TRBV29-1 with TRBJ2-5; D unresolved. The CDR3 has 11 residues. From germline, CDR1 is SQVTM and CDR2 ANQGSEA. Trimming took off 4 bases at V and 4 bases at J, with 7 bases between the two ends. CDR3 DNA: TGCAGCGTTGTTTTACGAGAGACCCAGTACTTC. Translated, it gives CSVVLRETQYF.

This clonotype appeared a few times. CDR3 in DNA: TGTGCCAGTAGTAGGACAGGGGACACCGGGGAGCTGTTTTTT. Its translation: CASSRTGDTGELFF. V usage is TRBV19 and J usage is TRBJ2-2; 9 nucleotides align to TRBD1. The V gene end was trimmed by 4 bases and the J gene end by 3 bases; junction bases not matched to a gene: 0. This CDR3 spans 14 amino acids. Germline V gives CDR1 LNHDA, CDR2 SQIVND (reference sequence).

This clonotype was seen many times. V usage is TRBV6-1 and J usage is TRBJ2-7, with TRBD1 matching 8 bases. CDR3 length equals 15 residues. The junction had 9 bases not matched to a gene; V was cut back by 6 bases and J by 2 bases. From germline, CDR1 is MNHNS and CDR2 SASEGT. The CDR3 nucleotides are TGTGCCAGCAGCACCGAAGGACAGGGTACCTACGAGCAGTACTTC. Its translation: CASSTEGQGTYEQYF.

Only a few counts were recorded for this clonotype. The chain employs TRBV6-1 and TRBJ1-4; D not certain. Germline V lookup: CDR1 MNHNS, CDR2 SASEGT. Trimming took 6 bases from V and 6 from J, leaving 14 bases between them. CDR3 length: 14 residues. The DNA for the CDR3 is TGTGCCAGCAGCCGCTCAGGAGTGGATGAAAAACTGTTTTTT. It codes for CASSRSGVDEKLFF.

There are many counts of this clonotype. This sequence joins TRBV4-2 and TRBJ2-1, with 12 positions matching TRBD2. This CDR3 region has 19 residues. Trimming took 4 bases from V and 0 from J; bases not matched to a gene: 10. In germline, CDR1 is LGHNA, CDR2 YNFKEQ. As DNA, the CDR3 is TGTGCCAGCAGCCGAGAACTAGCGGGAGGTACTAACTCCTACAATGAGCAGTTCTTC. It is translated as CASSRELAGGTNSYNEQFF.

This chain links TRBV18 with TRBJ1-4; D may be TRBD1 (6 bases). Germline CDR1 KGHSH, CDR2 LQKENI. The CDR3 loop spans 15 amino acids. V shed 1 base and J shed 8 bases, with 14 bases lying between them. CDR3 region: CASSPQQGFEEKLFF. CDR3 DNA: TGTGCCAGCTCACCACAACAGGGCTTCGAAGAAAAACTGTTTTTT.

The genes are TRBV7-9 and TRBJ2-4; D gene unclear. Trimming stripped 5 bases from V and 3 bases from J, with 5 bases between. The CDR3 spans 12 residues. Germline loops: CDR1 SEHNR, CDR2 FQNEAQ (reference sequence). CDR3 nucleotides: TGTGCCAGCAGCACCCACAAAAACATTCAGTACTTC. Translated, it gives CASSTHKNIQYF.

This clonotype was detected a few times. The J gene is TRBJ2-1, the V gene TRBV9; TRBD1 might be the D (6 bases). This CDR3 is 17 amino acids long. Per the germline V gene, CDR1 is SGDLS and CDR2 is YYNGEE. The V and J ends lost 4 bases and 0 bases respectively, with 17 bases between them. This CDR3 is CASSPIIQGYSYNEQFF. CDR3 bases: TGTGCCAGCAGCCCAATAATACAGGGTTACTCCTACAATGAGCAGTTCTTC.

The chain uses TRBV29-1 and TRBJ1-2; no clear D. The CDR3 runs to 11 residues. Germline values: CDR1 SQVTM, CDR2 ANQGSEA. V was pared by 6 bases and J by 6 bases, with 11 bases between. CDR3 loop: CSVGSTDGYTF. The CDR3 nucleotides read TGCAGCGTCGGATCAACAGATGGCTACACCTTC.

V is TRBV10-3 and J is TRBJ2-5; TRBD2 matches 10 bases. The J segment lost 5 bases and the V segment lost 7 bases, leaving 4 bases of the junction unmatched. CDR3 length: 13 residues. CDR1 is ENHRY and CDR2 is SYGVKD in the germline V gene. The CDR3 DNA reads TGTGCCATCACAGCGGGAGGGGGGGAGACCCAGTACTTC. This sequence encodes CAITAGGGETQYF.

V usage is TRBV20-1 and J usage is TRBJ2-7; D may be TRBD2 (5 bases). V lost 3 bases and J 3 bases, leaving 15 bases between the germline ends. CDR1 DFQATT and CDR2 SNEGSKA come from the germline V gene (reference sequence). The CDR3 has 14 residues. The CDR3, as DNA: TGCAGTGCTAGTGAGGGCGCGGCCTACTACGAGCAGTACTTC. Its protein product is CSASEGAAYYEQYF.

This clonotype has just a few counts. The gene calls are TRBV7-6 and TRBJ2-1; possibly TRBD1 or TRBD2 for D (5 bases each). Per the germline V gene, CDR1 is SGHVS and CDR2 is FNYEAQ. The CDR3 has 13 residues. Deletions cut 5 bases from V and 9 bases from J, with 14 bases between. The CDR3 region is CASSGDRGTEQFF. The CDR3 region has the DNA TGTGCCAGCAGCGGGGACCGAGGTACTGAGCAGTTCTTC.

The chain employs TRBV10-3 and TRBJ2-1, with 13 bases aligning to TRBD2. With 4 bases clipped from V and 8 bases from J, the junction kept 8 bases outside the gene matches. Germline CDR1 reads ENHRY; CDR2 reads SYGVKD. The CDR3 has 16 residues. The CDR3 region has the DNA TGTGCCATCAGTGTTGGACTAGCGGGAGCCATCCATGAGCAGTTCTTC. Translated, it gives CAISVGLAGAIHEQFF.

In its sample, this clonotype was seen a few times. The rearrangement links TRBV7-9 to TRBJ2-7, with 7 bases aligning to TRBD1. Germline values: CDR1 SEHNR, CDR2 FQNEAQ (reference sequence). The junction had 7 bases not matched to a gene; V was cut back by 5 bases and J by 0 bases. This CDR3 comprises 15 residues. The CDR3, as DNA: TGTGCCAGCAGCCGCCGGGACAGATCCTCCTACGAGCAGTACTTC. This sequence encodes CASSRRDRSSYEQYF.

The chain recombines TRBV28 with TRBJ2-1, with 7 positions matching TRBD1. This CDR3 spans 17 amino acids. After removal of 7 bases from V and 0 bases from J, the junction contained 12 bases not matched to a gene. Germline CDR1 and CDR2: MDHEN and SYDVKM. The CDR3 nucleotides are TGTGCCAGCATTCCCTCACAGGGGCCTAGCTCCTACAATGAGCAGTTCTTC. This translates into CASIPSQGPSSYNEQFF.

This clonotype was seen repeatedly, ten times or more. This chain links TRBV12-3 or TRBV12-4 with TRBJ2-1, with 12 bases aligning to TRBD2. V was clipped by 5 bases and J by 12 bases; unmatched bases: 11. The CDR3 spans 15 residues. Here the CDR3 reads CASSPTTELAGGQFF. The CDR3, as DNA: TGTGCCAGCAGTCCGACAACGGAACTAGCGGGGGGGCAGTTCTTC.

This clonotype was detected ten times or more. The chain uses TRBV7-2 and TRBJ2-7; 7 bases fit TRBD1. The CDR3 covers 15 residues. The V and J ends lost 1 base and 4 bases, in that order; junction bases with no gene match: 7. Germline CDR1 SGHTA, CDR2 FQGNSA. The CDR3 region is CASSLVVGGIYEQYF. In DNA, the CDR3 is TGTGCCAGCAGCTTAGTGGTAGGGGGCATTTACGAGCAGTACTTC. Drawing the rest from reference TRBV7-2 and TRBJ2-7, the complete variable domain is GAGVSQSPSNKVTEKGKDVELRCDPISGHTALYWYRQSLGQGLEFLIYFQGNSAPDKSGLPSDRFSAERTGGSVSTLTIQRTQQEDSAVYLCASSLVVGGIYEQYFGPGTRLTVT.

This clonotype was counted only a few times. This sequence joins TRBV5-1 and TRBJ2-3, with 9 bases identical to TRBD1. Per the germline V gene, CDR1 is SGHRS and CDR2 is YFSETQ. CDR3 size: 14 residues. After removal of 7 bases from V and 4 bases from J, the junction contained 7 bases not matched to a gene. The CDR3 here is CASGRDRASDTQYF. CDR3 DNA sequence: TGCGCCAGCGGCCGGGACAGGGCTTCAGATACGCAGTATTTT.

The chain links TRBV28 to TRBJ1-2, with TRBD1 as a possible D gene (6 bases). Looked up from germline, CDR1 is MDHEN and CDR2 is SYDVKM. Trimming left V 5 bases short and J 6 bases short, with 10 bases between. This CDR3 is built from 12 residues. DNA of the CDR3: TGTGCCAGCAGTAAGGGGGGAAATGGCTACACCTTC. Translated: CASSKGGNGYTF.